Presented here are 21 T cell receptor beta chains from one specimen sequenced in a study of blood T cell repertoires in COVID-19. Method: immunoSEQ multiplex PCR; TCRdb's copy keeps in-frame clones and lacks some. The data hold about 220,000 clones, with around 88% observed a single time. Source material: PBMCs or T cells enriched from blood (not recorded which). The receptors come from a woman aged 50 to 60 with acute COVID-19.

This sequence joins TRBV6-5 and TRBJ2-7; D gene uncertain. The germline V gene encodes CDR1 MNHEY and CDR2 SVGAGI. The CDR3 spans 11 residues. Trimming shortened V by 2 bases and J by 9 bases, and 8 bases separated the two germline ends. The CDR3 coding sequence is TGTGCCAGCAGTTACCCTCTATGGCAGTACTTC. As protein: CASSYPLWQYF.

V usage is TRBV3-1 (or the pseudogene TRBV3-2) and J usage is TRBJ1-6; TRBD1 might be the D (6 bases). CDR1 is LGHDT and CDR2 is YNNKEL in the germline V gene (reference sequence). The CDR3 has 14 residues. Trimming shortened V by 3 bases and J by 7 bases, and 10 bases separated the two germline ends. As DNA, the CDR3 is TGTGCCAGCAGCCAGGTCACAGGGAATTCACCCCTCCACTTT. Translation gives CASSQVTGNSPLHF.

This clone was recorded once. V is TRBV7-4 and J is TRBJ2-4, with 11 positions matching TRBD2. Germline V gives CDR1 SGHVT, CDR2 SQSDAQ. V gave up 5 bases and J gave up 6 bases; unmatched junction bases: 15. CDR3 length equals 18 residues. Here the CDR3 DNA reads TGTGCCAGCAGCCCCCGTAGCGGGAGGGCGCCGGGGGGAAACATTCAGTACTTC. Protein sequence: CASSPRSGRAPGGNIQYF.

This clone was seen a few times. This chain joins TRBV28 and TRBJ1-1; D is unclear. The CDR3 covers 13 residues. The germline V gene has CDR1 MDHEN and CDR2 SYDVKM. Trimming removed 5 bases from V and 2 bases from J, with 9 bases in between. The DNA for the CDR3 is TGTGCCAGCAGTGAGGAATTCAACACTGAAGCTTTCTTT. This codes for CASSEEFNTEAFF.

The chain carries TRBV28 and TRBJ1-1, with unresolved D. V was cut by 6 bases and J by 7 bases, with 12 bases left in between. CDR1 and CDR2 from the germline V gene are MDHEN and SYDVKM. The CDR3 has 12 residues. The CDR3 bases are TGTGCCAGCAGAGAGGGAACCTATGAAGCTTTCTTT. Translating it yields CASREGTYEAFF. The full variable domain, completed using reference TRBV28 and TRBJ1-1, is DVKVTQSSRYLVKRTGEKVFLECVQDMDHENMFWYRQDPGLGLRLIYFSYDVKMKEKGDIPEGYSVSREKKERFSLILESASTNQTSMYLCASREGTYEAFFGQGTRLTVV.

This clone was recorded a few times. For the CDR3, the DNA is TGCAGCACAGGACAGGGGGCAGGGAACGAGCAGTACTTC. This codes for CSTGQGAGNEQYF. The chain couples TRBV29-1 to TRBJ2-7; the match to TRBD1 covers 11 bases. Germline V gene sequence: CDR1 SQVTM, CDR2 ANQGSEA. V lost 8 bases, J lost 5 bases, and 8 bases stayed unmatched. The CDR3 sequence is 13 residues long.

This sequence joins TRBV28 and TRBJ2-5; 10 positions agree with TRBD2. The CDR3 runs to 15 residues. Germline V lookup: CDR1 MDHEN, CDR2 SYDVKM. The V and J ends lost 0 bases and 4 bases, in that order; junction bases with no gene match: 2. The CDR3 DNA is TGTGCCAGCAGTTTATGGGCTAGCGGGAGAGAGACCCAGTACTTC. This gives the protein CASSLWASGRETQYF.

The rearrangement links TRBV5-1 to TRBJ2-5; 9 bases are shared with TRBD1. The trim removed 4 bases at V and 5 bases at J, leaving 9 bases unmatched. The CDR3 extends over 15 amino acids. Germline CDR1 SGHRS, CDR2 YFSETQ. CDR3 residues: CASSAYRGLRETQYF. For the CDR3, the DNA is TGCGCCAGCAGCGCTTACAGGGGGCTAAGGGAGACCCAGTACTTC. Full variable domain (rest looked up from reference TRBV5-1 and TRBJ2-5): KAGVTQTPRYLIKTRGQQVTLSCSPISGHRSVSWYQQTPGQGLQFLFEYFSETQRNKGNFPGRFSGRQFSNSRSEMNVSTLELGDSALYLCASSAYRGLRETQYFGPGTRLLVL.

The chain joins TRBV7-3 to TRBJ2-7, with TRBD2 identical over 7 bases. CDR3 size: 16 residues. Trimming at V came to 1 base and at J to 1 base, leaving 7 bases not matched to a gene. Germline CDR1 and CDR2: SGHTA and FQGTGA. CDR3 nucleotide sequence: TGTGCCAGCAGCTTAATTACGGCTAGCGGTTCCTACGAGCAGTACTTC. It specifies CASSLITASGSYEQYF.

V is TRBV4-3 and J is TRBJ1-4; 7 bases agree with TRBD1. The CDR3 length is 16 residues. V trimming: 4 bases; J trimming: 7 bases; junction bases outside the gene matches: 12. Germline V lookup: CDR1 LGHNA, CDR2 YSLEER. CDR3 sequence: CASSPSVNRGGEKLFF. Written as DNA, the CDR3 is TGCGCCAGCAGCCCCTCCGTAAACAGGGGCGGTGAAAAACTGTTTTTT.

With respect to this clone: Other DNA sequences in the sample encode the same CDR3. The rearrangement joins TRBV5-1 to TRBJ1-5, with D hard to call. The length of the CDR3 is 14 residues. Trimming took off 1 base at V and 2 bases at J, with 7 bases between the two ends. Germline-derived CDR1 and CDR2 are SGHRS and YFSETQ. The CDR3 DNA reads TGCGCCAGCAGCTTGTCCGGGGGCAATCAGCCCCAGCATTTT. As protein: CASSLSGGNQPQHF.

This chain links TRBV25-1 with TRBJ2-1; D is uncertain. The germline CDR1 and CDR2 sequences are MGHDK and SYGVNS. Deletions cut 2 bases from V and 9 bases from J, with 5 bases between. This CDR3 has 11 amino acids. CDR3 nucleotide sequence: TGTGCCAGCAGTGAAAATCTTGAGCAGTTCTTC. Protein product: CASSENLEQFF.

The chain combines TRBV7-2 with TRBJ1-6, with D possibly TRBD1 on 5 matching bases. Per the germline V gene, CDR1 is SGHTA and CDR2 is FQGNSA. Trimming left V 2 bases short and J 0 bases short, with 8 bases between. CDR3 length: 16 residues. CDR3 coding DNA: TGTGCCAGCAGCTTAAGGACACTCTCCTATAATTCACCCCTCCACTTT. It specifies CASSLRTLSYNSPLHF.

This chain uses TRBV28 with TRBJ1-1, with D unclear. The CDR3 has 13 amino acids. In germline, CDR1 is MDHEN, CDR2 SYDVKM. V lost 8 bases, J lost 2 bases, and 12 bases lay in between. CDR3 sequence (DNA): TGTGCCAGCCGTGGGCCCCCTAACACTGAAGCTTTCTTT. It translates to CASRGPPNTEAFF.

The chain uses TRBV6-2 or TRBV6-3 and TRBJ2-7; TRBD2 matches at 8 bases. The CDR3 extends over 15 amino acids. CDR1 MNHEY and CDR2 SVGEGT come from the germline V gene. Trimming took 6 bases from V and 2 from J; bases not matched to a gene: 9. The DNA for the CDR3 is TGTGCCAGCAGCAACCGACTAGCGACCACCTACGAGCAGTACTTC. Protein product: CASSNRLATTYEQYF.

The chain carries TRBV28 and TRBJ2-3; 7 bases line up with TRBD1. V shed 4 bases and J 4 bases; nucleotides not matched to a gene: 2. This CDR3 has 13 residues. CDR1 and CDR2 (germline): MDHEN, SYDVKM. CDR3: CASSSGGSDTQYF. The CDR3 region has the DNA TGTGCCAGCAGTTCAGGGGGTTCAGATACGCAGTATTTT.

This chain joins TRBV7-6 and TRBJ2-5; D perhaps matches TRBD1 (6 bases). Trimming pared 2 bases from V and 5 bases from J, leaving 15 bases between. The CDR3 contains 15 residues. The germline gives CDR1 SGHVS, CDR2 FNYEAQ. The DNA for the CDR3 is TGTGCCAGCAGCTTACTTGGGGGCGCATTGGAGACCCAGTACTTC. It is translated as CASSLLGGALETQYF.

The chain employs TRBV14 and TRBJ2-3; no clear D. The V end lost 4 bases, the J end lost 10 bases, and 15 bases lay between the germline ends. CDR1 is SGHDN and CDR2 is FVKESK in the germline V gene. The CDR3 has 13 amino acids. CDR3: CASSRSLERAQYF. The CDR3 DNA reads TGTGCCAGCAGCCGGTCTTTAGAACGGGCGCAGTATTTT.

This rearrangement joins TRBV18 to TRBJ2-5; D possibly corresponds to TRBD1 (6 bases). The CDR3 consists of 13 residues. Germline V gene lookup returns CDR1 KGHSH and CDR2 LQKENI. V gave up 5 bases and J gave up 4 bases, with 11 bases separating them. The CDR3 loop is CASSYTGRETQYF. The CDR3 DNA sequence: TGTGCCAGCTCATACACAGGGCGAGAGACCCAGTACTTC.

The V call is TRBV5-4, the J call TRBJ2-1; D may be TRBD2 (6 bases). This CDR3 spans 15 amino acids. The germline CDR1 and CDR2 sequences are SGHNT and YYREEE (reference sequence). Trimming shortened V by 4 bases and J by 2 bases, and 13 bases separated the two germline ends. This CDR3 is CASSPGGGAYNEQFF. The CDR3 nucleotides read TGTGCCAGCAGCCCCGGGGGTGGGGCCTACAATGAGCAGTTCTTC.

DNA of the CDR3: TGTGCCATCGTTGGACAGGGGGCTGAAGCTTTCTTT. Translated: CAIVGQGAEAFF. This chain uses TRBV7-9 with TRBJ1-1, with TRBD1 matching over 10 bases. The CDR3 length is 12 residues. V gave up 10 bases and J gave up 6 bases; unmatched junction bases: 5. Per the germline V gene, CDR1 is SEHNR and CDR2 is FQNEAQ (reference sequence).